This T cell receptor beta chain stems from a study of HIV-infected children after antiretroviral therapy interruption. Study-wide context: Most participating children were previously exposed to EBV and CMV. Continuous-treatment samples came from weeks 0, 48 and 150. Findings and caveats of the study: By the end of treatment interruption, naive CD4+ clonality (Gini) increased.

This clonotype has a count of ten or more. Antigen: not known. The treatment denotes: PENTA 11 planned treatment interruption arm or continuous ART arm. Naive CD4+ CD45RA+ CD45RO- T cells were sorted from thawed PBMCs. A 3' RACE protocol on RNA, with unique molecular identifiers, produced the TCR library. TCRdb re-called the 3' RACE reads through MiXCR, storing one row per CDR3 protein. Of more than 40,000 distinct CDR3 sequences in the sample, 4.3% are singletons; the top ten hold about 0.7%. The CDR3 extends over 17 amino acids. V lost 0 bases and J lost 3, with 16 bases in between. Germline V CDR1 and CDR2: WNHNN, SYGVQD (reference sequence).

The sample in question was CD45RA+ CD4+ T cells from PBMCs, pooled from several time points, obtained from a donor given antiretroviral therapy, either interrupted or continuous. Regarding subset: naive CD4+ CD45RA+ CD45RO- T cells. This sequence was found in a pool of human donors with HIV. The rearrangement uses TRBV10-1 and TRBJ2-3; weak D call: TRBD2 (6 bases). DNA of the CDR3: TGCGCCAGCAGTGAGTCTGCAACCGGCGGGGTAACAGATACGCAGTATTTT. Amino acids: CASSESATGGVTDTQYF.